This T cell receptor beta chain originates from a study of beta chain features in type 1 diabetes. The wider study: Patients did not differ from healthy donors in age, gender or cell yield.

A note on this clone: The target antigen is unknown.

CDR3 length equals 15 residues. Per the germline V gene, CDR1 is SNHLY and CDR2 is FYNNEI. The trim removed 7 bases at V and 4 bases at J, leaving 9 bases unmatched. General observations from the study: When Type 1 diabetes patients were examined, their TCRB CDR3s proved moderately but significantly shorter in all four CD4+ subsets.

The sequenced template was cDNA made from the entire isolated RNA. The repertoire was sequenced with immunoSEQ multiplex PCR; TCRdb's copy has only in-frame clones and lacks some. Among about 700,000 clones listed, 13% were seen once. This chain uses TRBV2 with TRBJ2-5, with 10 bases matching TRBD2. The sequence came from a man in his late teens or twenties with type 1 diabetes. The sample was naive CD4+ T cells from blood. The CDR3 DNA sequence: TGTGCCAGCAACCCCTTAGCGGGGGGCTCAGAGACCCAGTACTTC. Protein: CASNPLAGGSETQYF.